This T cell receptor (beta chain) is from a study of shared T cell receptors in the human thymus. Assay: immunoSEQ multiplex PCR; the TCRdb copy retains only in-frame clones and omits some. The sample contains roughly 700,000 clones, around 87% of which appear only once. A further study also used this sample, focusing on human thymus T cells. This second report adds: Overlap was high between thymic repertoires from unrelated individuals, as reported in related research.

Sequencing was done on a sample of thymocytes. The receptor comes from a boy less than two years old with a congenital heart defect.

The DNA of the CDR3 is TGTGCCAGCTCACCATTTGCCTATCTGGCTGAAGCTTTCTTT. Its protein is CASSPFAYLAEAFF. The rearrangement links TRBV18 to TRBJ1-1; no definite D call. The CDR3 is made up of 14 amino acids. Germline CDR1 reads KGHSH; CDR2 reads LQKENI. V was cut by 2 bases and J by 6 bases, with 13 bases left in between.